Sequencing of this TCR beta chain was carried out in a study of a mutant IDH1 vaccine in newly diagnosed glioma. Study context: Prior therapy was radiotherapy, temozolomide, or both; most received both. General observations from the study: Vaccination induced immune responses in around 93% of patients. Pseudoprogression apparently tracked independently of changes in top peripheral T cell clonotypes.

Of note for this clone: Its antigen is not known.

This CDR3 spans 15 amino acids. The V gene's germline CDR1 is MNHEY and CDR2 SVGAGI. The V segment lost 7 bases and the J segment 2 bases; nucleotides outside the gene matches: 8. Time point described: week 35, safety follow-up. Doses of 300 ug of mutant IDH1 20-mer peptide were given with topical imiquimod. The study enrolled donors with new WHO grade 3 or 4 IDH1-mutant, ATRX-lost astrocytomas. Some clones are missing from TCRdb's copy, which holds only in-frame ones; the method was immunoSEQ multiplex PCR. The sample includes around 60,000 clones, roughly four fifths seen only once; the top ten take roughly 5.3%.

The TCR sequence derives from a man aged 35 to 55 with glioma. This chain connects TRBV6-5 to TRBJ2-3; 8 nucleotides line up with TRBD2. The starting material was PBMCs, obtained from a glioma patient whose treatment included an IDH1 peptide vaccine. The DNA of the CDR3 is TGTGCCAGCAAGAGGGGAGCGGGGGACACAGATACGCAGTATTTT. Protein sequence: CASKRGAGDTDTQYF.